This paragraph reports one T cell receptor (beta chain). Its cognate antigen has yet to be identified. Libraries were prepared through the immunoSEQ multiplex PCR assay. For the multiplex PCR, a mixture combining 60 forward primers for TCR Vbeta segments and 13 reverse primers for TCR Jbeta segments was used. The CDR3 region of rearranged TCR beta genes was amplified from genomic DNA by a multiplex PCR assay. The amplified TCR beta libraries were sequenced on the Illumina HiSeq System as 87-base-pair reads. Per the original workflow: Across the roughly 700 repertoires, a later analysis counted 80 million or so unique TCR beta chains, some 11 million of which were shared by at least two donors. To remove PCR and sequencing errors, raw reads were error-corrected and collapsed into unique sequences using a nearest-neighbor algorithm that merged closely related sequences. V, D and J gene segments were assigned by aligning CDR3 sequences to IMGT reference sequences. For a sequence to be retained, at least a six-nucleotide match to both a V gene segment and a J gene segment was required. Rearrangements were called productive when the CDR3 lacked stop codons and stayed in frame with V and J; all others were non-productive. Following IMGT convention, CDR3 was defined as the stretch from the second conserved V-encoded cysteine up to the conserved J-encoded phenylalanine. Sequences without an unambiguous match to a single V gene segment were excluded from the earlier analysis of approximately 560 of the donors. In an earlier analysis of approximately 560 of the donors, a V segment was called functional when productive rearrangements were above 56.7%, and segregating when the standard deviation between donors exceeded 5%. A statistical classification framework was developed to diagnose cytomegalovirus status using the catalog of TCR beta chain sequences. In a later analysis, V and J genes were assigned by comparing TCR nucleotide sequences against IMGT/GENE-DB human TR gene sequences. The TCRdist pipeline was used in a later analysis to assign CDR3 sequences and most-parsimonious VDJ recombination scenarios. In a later analysis, each TCR beta chain was defined by its CDR3 amino acid sequence together with its V-gene family, and reads lacking a unique V-gene family were excluded. To address suspected cross-contamination and a sequencing artifact, a later analysis removed over 500 highly shared, low-generation-probability nucleotide sequences. For each public chain, a later analysis derived a clonal expansion index from normalized ranks of inferred template counts within each repertoire. In a later analysis, generation probabilities were computed using a VDJ recombination model fitted to out-of-frame rearrangements, and the results were checked against IGoR. In a later analysis, TCR-TCR, TCR-HLA and TCR-CMV co-occurrence was scored with hypergeometric tests, and a repertoire-size bias correction was applied to TCR pairs. A later analysis estimated false discovery rates by permuting HLA or CMV assignments 20 times. In a later analysis, co-occurring TCRs were grouped using DBSCAN, with TCRdist sequence similarity added in when clustering inside HLA-allele-positive subsets. Co-occurrence clustering excluded repertoires with fewer than 30,000 or more than 120,000 public chains, plus five with anomalous nucleotide sharing. TCRdb took over this immuneACCESS table, retaining in-frame rearrangements with V and J assigned. Such tables are incomplete; in checked studies, under half of the missing clones stem from an unresolved V gene, and the remainder is unexplained. V and J calls and clone size come straight from that table; D and trimming were deduced from the DNA. The sample's clone listing holds 75,000 to 95,000 clones. Of the sample, approximately 1.5% falls within the top ten clones.

This entry is derived from a study of cytomegalovirus exposure and HLA in healthy donors listed by TCRdb under 2017. With regard to the full study: An earlier analysis of approximately 640 of the donors reported about 250 Gb of sequence data and roughly 100 million unique TCR beta sequences from about 180 million T cells. Around 330 gigabases of sequencing data and around 80 million unique TCR sequences made up an early release that covered 500 to 700 HLA-typed donors. Among the approximately 400 genotyped donors, around 79% belonged to the genetic ancestry cluster associated with self-reported Caucasian donors. The study aimed to test whether signatures of past pathogen exposure could be identified by cataloging public T cell receptors. The study profiled the T cell repertoires of 500 to 800 subjects by immunosequencing and related them to cytomegalovirus serostatus. In addition to the first cohort of 666 subjects, a separate validation cohort of 120 different subjects was used. To predict cytomegalovirus infection status, the study brought together high-throughput TCR immunosequencing, statistical association of individual TCRs with disease status, and machine learning. In a later analysis, previously published TCR beta repertoires from 550 to 750 donors were re-analyzed and high-resolution HLA genotyping was added so that TCR occurrence patterns could be studied. Rather than using new phenotypic data, the later analysis identified candidate immune exposures from TCR beta sequences and from how often those sequences occurred across donors. An earlier analysis of approximately 580 of the donors used high-throughput TCR beta sequencing to judge whether each TCR beta V gene segment behaved as functional or pseudogenic. Donor age, sex, ethnicity and CMV serostatus were compiled alongside the repertoire data. A later genetic analysis used genome-wide SNP genotypes for about 65% of the roughly 670 donors, treating that subset as a discovery cohort. Every discovery cohort repertoire had been produced on one sequencing platform. HLA typing included class I and class II loci at four-digit resolution. The number of typed donors differed by locus: roughly 629-630 for A, B, C, DRB1 and DQB1; 500 to 550 for DQA1; fewer than 610 for DPA1; and some 470 for DPB1. Five DR-DQ haplotypes were treated as single units for association and clustering because of strong linkage in the cohort. Among around 400 genotyped donors of the cohort, an average of around 250,000 unique TCR beta nucleotide sequences was sequenced per donor, of which about 19% were non-productive. Overall study results and their limits: The classifier was reported to diagnose cytomegalovirus status with high specificity and sensitivity in both the original and validation cohorts. A further reported finding was that TCR beta sequences accurately predicted the HLA-A and HLA-B alleles for most subjects in the first cohort. In vitro tests confirmed that a few of the cytomegalovirus-associated TCR beta chains recognize cytomegalovirus antigens. Most CMV-associated TCR beta chains appeared to be HLA-restricted in a later analysis, and the HLA associations seemed to be driven largely by CMV exposure. At a false discovery rate of 0.05, a later analysis linked 15,000 to 20,000 TCR beta sequences to specific HLA alleles. A later genetic analysis associated a missense DCLRE1C variant with V-gene and J-gene trimming of TCR beta chains, and an independent cohort replicated the association. Roughly uniform sequencing depth across donors was assumed in presence/absence analyses, although this assumption may not hold. In a later analysis, HLA-associated TCR beta chains showed more clonal expansion and lower generation probabilities than non-associated chains that were equally common. According to a later analysis, TCR association rates differed among HLA loci, with DRB1 alleles showing the most associated TCRs and HLA-C alleles showing the fewest. This cohort had only TCR beta chains sequenced, and the lack of alpha or paired-chain data limited which features could be detected. In an earlier analysis of some 540 of the donors, most TCR beta V segments appeared in productive rearrangements about 87% or about 30% of the time, broadly matching IMGT annotations. Because counts were too low, more than 15 rarely observed V segments, including chromosome 9 orphons, were excluded from the earlier analysis of roughly 580 of the donors. Because the 87-base-pair reads could not distinguish some IMGT-functional V segments, including TRBV6-2 and TRBV6-3, those segments were excluded. In the study, some 160 TCR beta chains were listed as associated with cytomegalovirus. Correlated functional status among segregating V segments might be attributable to linkage disequilibrium, but an unknown experimental factor could not be ruled out. Strong co-occurrence of HLA alleles, especially DR and DQ, made assigning TCR associations to individual alleles difficult. Because HLA typing was unavailable for some donors at each locus, only the typed subset was used in association tests. The sequencing pipeline was judged likely to have produced a cluster of highly shared sequence variants as a technical artifact. A later analysis reported that several top co-occurrence clusters appeared linked to parvovirus B19, influenza, CMV and Epstein-Barr virus. While some public TCRs were present in many individuals, most TCR sequences turned up only very rarely across donors. The authors suggested that the approach could potentially be generalized to other disease states and immunological phenotypes. The only immune exposure information available for the cohort was CMV serostatus. Compared with the 666-donor mean, donors in an Asian-associated ancestry cluster had fewer N-insertions in productive TCRs, according to a later genetic analysis.

The CDR3 runs 14 amino acids, cysteine and phenylalanine included. Only CDR3 DNA remains: 42 bases, in frame from the first base. CDR1 and CDR2 are drawn from the germline V gene: SGHTA, FQGNSA. Relative to germline, V is 5 bases shorter and J is 5 bases shorter, with 14 bases between their ends. The cohort consisted of 670 or so healthy bone marrow donors. At the time of sampling, every cohort member was nominally healthy, though immune exposures that went unrecorded were likely present. The donor tested CMV seronegative and was one of the 352 seronegative cohort members. A peripheral blood sample was provided by each donor, and peripheral blood mononuclear cells were used for TCR beta sequencing. The Qiagen DNeasy Blood Extraction Kit was used to extract genomic DNA from the blood cell samples.

This clonotype originated in a woman in her sixties in good health and CMV-seronegative. This receptor chain uses TRBV7-2 and TRBJ2-3, with the identity of the D gene unclear. The source material was PBMCs. The CDR3 loop reads CASSLPGRQDTQYF. In nucleotides, the sequence is TGTGCCAGCAGCCTCCCAGGTCGGCAAGATACGCAGTATTTT.